The 19 T cell receptor beta chains below come from one sample, sequenced in a study of T-cell memory formation after mild COVID-19. TCRdb called the 5' RACE reads again in MiXCR, with one record for every CDR3 protein. Counted here are roughly 150,000 distinct CDR3 sequences, more than 13% occurring once; the ten biggest clones make up about 26%. Sequences were obtained from PBMCs or a T cell subset sorted from them (not recorded which). These receptors came from an adult woman who had mild COVID-19 (a few samples of this study predate the infection). Cell type and time point are not known.

The chain recombines TRBV24-1 with TRBJ1-2, with a possible D match to TRBD1 (5 bases). This CDR3 is 14 amino acids long. V lost 4 bases and J 5 bases, leaving 13 bases between the germline ends. Germline loops: CDR1 KGHDR, CDR2 SFDVKD. The CDR3 coding sequence is TGTGCCACCAGTGAAATGGGACTGCCTTATGGCTACACCTTC. This gives the protein CATSEMGLPYGYTF.

This clonotype was recorded a few times. The chain is built from TRBV5-1 and TRBJ1-1; D unclear. The CDR3 has 17 residues. Germline CDR1 is SGHRS and CDR2 is YFSETQ. V was shortened by 0 bases and J by 1 base, with 16 bases between the two germline ends. The CDR3 sequence: CASSLGHLSWENTEAFF. CDR3 coding DNA: TGCGCCAGCAGCTTGGGCCATCTTTCATGGGAGAACACTGAAGCTTTCTTT.

The V and J genes are TRBV3-1 and TRBJ2-1; weak D call: TRBD1 (5 bases). This CDR3 region has 16 residues. V lost 4 bases, J lost 6 bases, and 19 bases lay in between. The germline gives CDR1 LGHDT, CDR2 YNNKEL (reference sequence). For the CDR3, the DNA is TGTGCCAGCAGCCCCTTTTTAAGGGGCGTCGGCAATGAGCAGTTCTTC. It encodes CASSPFLRGVGNEQFF.

This clonotype was counted many times. The chain uses TRBV7-9 and TRBJ2-7; TRBD1 matches at 8 bases. In germline, CDR1 is SEHNR, CDR2 FQNEAQ (reference sequence). CDR3 length equals 15 residues. The J segment lost 6 bases and the V segment lost 1 base, leaving 8 bases of the junction unmatched. CDR3 bases: TGTGCCAGCAGCTTAGGGGGACAGGATAGGGTCGAGCAGTACTTC. Its protein is CASSLGGQDRVEQYF.

The CDR3 DNA sequence: TGTGCGGCGGGCAGGGGGCCTGGAAACACCATATATTTT. This encodes CAAGRGPGNTIYF. V and J are TRBV7-6 and TRBJ1-3; 8 bases match TRBD1. The germline gives CDR1 SGHVS, CDR2 FNYEAQ. The CDR3 has 13 residues.

The rearrangement joins TRBV6-5 to TRBJ2-2, with 7 bases lining up with TRBD2. Germline CDR1 and CDR2: MNHEY and SVGAGI. J lost 4 bases, V lost 7 bases, and 15 bases had no gene match. This CDR3 has 17 amino acids. The CDR3 sequence: CASTDPGTKGLTGELFF. DNA for the CDR3: TGTGCCAGCACCGATCCCGGGACTAAAGGTCTCACCGGGGAGCTGTTTTTT.

This chain connects TRBV20-1 to TRBJ2-2; 7 positions match TRBD2. The CDR3 consists of 16 residues. J lost 5 bases, V lost 0 bases, and 9 bases had no gene match. Germline CDR1 is DFQATT and CDR2 is SNEGSKA (reference sequence). CDR3 sequence: CSAREWEAGWTGELFF. CDR3 DNA sequence: TGCAGTGCTAGAGAGTGGGAAGCGGGATGGACCGGGGAGCTGTTTTTT.

This clonotype was observed a handful of times. The chain couples TRBV30 to TRBJ2-1, with 12 bases lining up with TRBD2. The CDR3 totals 20 residues. The junction had 20 bases not matched to a gene; V was cut back by 4 bases and J by 4 bases. Germline loops: CDR1 GTSNPN, CDR2 SVGIG (reference sequence). CDR3 amino acids: CAWTPQTSGGAPNLYNEQFF. The CDR3 nucleotides are TGTGCCTGGACCCCACAGACTAGCGGGGGCGCACCTAACCTGTACAATGAGCAGTTCTTC. The full variable domain, its missing parts supplied by reference TRBV30 and TRBJ2-1, is SQTIHQWPATLVQPVGSPLSLECTVEGTSNPNLYWYRQAAGRGLQLLFYSVGIGQISSEVPQNLSASRPQDRQFILSSKKLLLSDSGFYLCAWTPQTSGGAPNLYNEQFFGPGTRLTVL.

This clonotype was seen a few times. V gene TRBV6-5 combines with J gene TRBJ2-7; 7 bases match TRBD2. Trimming cost V 0 bases and J 2 bases; bases outside gene matches: 4. CDR1 is MNHEY and CDR2 is SVGAGI in the germline V gene. CDR3 size: 15 residues. The CDR3 reads CASSYSIGRAYEQYF. The CDR3 DNA sequence: TGTGCCAGCAGTTACTCGATAGGGAGGGCCTACGAGCAGTACTTC.

This clonotype has more than one count but fewer than ten. V is TRBV7-9 and J is TRBJ1-4; the D is unclear. The germline gives CDR1 SEHNR, CDR2 FQNEAQ (reference sequence). V lost 5 bases, J lost 7 bases, and 23 bases lay in between. This CDR3 has 17 residues. CDR3 coding DNA: TGTGCCAGCAGCCGACCCAGTGGAGGGAGAAGTCTTGAAAAACTGTTTTTT. It translates to CASSRPSGGRSLEKLFF.

This clonotype was observed a few times. The chain links TRBV18 to TRBJ2-1; 10 positions agree with TRBD2. Germline V gives CDR1 KGHSH, CDR2 LQKENI. This CDR3 has 17 amino acids. The V and J ends lost 3 bases and 1 base, in that order; junction bases with no gene match: 6. In DNA, the CDR3 is TGTGCCAGCTCACCTACTAGCGGGAAAGGTTCCTACAATGAGCAGTTCTTC. This sequence encodes CASSPTSGKGSYNEQFF.

The J gene is TRBJ2-1, the V gene TRBV7-8; 11 bases align to TRBD2. Germline V gives CDR1 SGHVS, CDR2 FQNEAQ. J lost 0 bases, V lost 7 bases, and 14 bases had no gene match. CDR3 length equals 19 residues. The CDR3 DNA is TGTGCCAGCAACGAACCCGTAGCGGGGGGGCCGGGCTCCTACAATGAGCAGTTCTTC. It specifies CASNEPVAGGPGSYNEQFF.

J is TRBJ2-7 and V is TRBV20-1, with no clear D. Germline CDR1 and CDR2: DFQATT and SNEGSKA (reference sequence). The CDR3 is 14 amino acids. The germline V and J ends were trimmed by 1 base and 2 bases, with 12 bases remaining between them. CDR3 sequence (DNA): TGCAGTGCTAGAGGTGAAGGTTTTACCTACGAGCAGTACTTC. It encodes CSARGEGFTYEQYF.

This clonotype was observed a handful of times. The chain links TRBV4-3 to TRBJ1-1; 12 bases align to TRBD1. Germline V lookup: CDR1 LGHNA, CDR2 YSLEER. V lost 4 bases, J lost 3 bases, and 9 bases stayed unmatched. The CDR3 covers 17 residues. The CDR3 loop is CASSPGTGGPVDTEAFF. The DNA of the CDR3 is TGCGCCAGCAGCCCCGGGACAGGGGGCCCGGTGGACACTGAAGCTTTCTTT.

This clonotype has just a few counts. The J gene is TRBJ2-7, the V gene TRBV2; D ambiguous. The CDR3 has 13 residues. Germline V gene lookup returns CDR1 SNHLY and CDR2 FYNNEI. With 6 bases removed from V and 9 bases from J, the gap between germline ends came to 18 bases. The CDR3 reads CASRGLAAFGQYF. In nucleotides, the CDR3 is TGTGCCAGCAGGGGTCTGGCGGCGTTCGGGCAGTACTTC.

The chain links TRBV3-1 to TRBJ2-3; possible D gene TRBD2, 6 bases. Germline CDR1 and CDR2: LGHDT and YNNKEL (reference sequence). This CDR3 region has 16 residues. Trimming removed 0 bases from V and 3 bases from J, with 13 bases in between. The CDR3 here is CASSQDGVAETDTQYF. CDR3 in DNA: TGTGCCAGCAGCCAAGATGGAGTAGCGGAGACAGATACGCAGTATTTT.

This clonotype has only a few counts. The chain uses TRBV5-4 and TRBJ2-7, with 11 bases matching TRBD2. V lost 3 bases, J lost 7 bases, and 9 bases stayed unmatched. The CDR3 has 15 amino acids. CDR1 is SGHNT and CDR2 is YYREEE in the germline V gene (reference sequence). CDR3 loop: CASSSGLAEVGEQYF. CDR3 coding DNA: TGTGCCAGCAGCTCGGGACTAGCGGAGGTAGGGGAGCAGTACTTC.

The rearrangement links TRBV9 to TRBJ1-4; D remains unclear. The V gene lost 0 bases and the J gene lost 3 bases, with 15 bases spanning the gap. The CDR3 contains 17 residues. CDR1 and CDR2 from the germline V gene are SGDLS and YYNGEE. CDR3 sequence (DNA): TGTGCCAGCAGCGTAGCCGACGACCGGGCGGCTAATGAAAAACTGTTTTTT. This codes for CASSVADDRAANEKLFF.

This chain links TRBV5-6 with TRBJ2-1, with D uncertain. The V gene lost 1 base and the J gene lost 0 bases, with 8 bases spanning the gap. There are 15 residues in the CDR3. The germline CDR1 and CDR2 sequences are SGHDT and YYEEEE. CDR3 in amino acids: CASSLTPSSYNEQFF. Written as DNA, the CDR3 is TGTGCCAGCAGCTTGACACCGAGCTCCTACAATGAGCAGTTCTTC.